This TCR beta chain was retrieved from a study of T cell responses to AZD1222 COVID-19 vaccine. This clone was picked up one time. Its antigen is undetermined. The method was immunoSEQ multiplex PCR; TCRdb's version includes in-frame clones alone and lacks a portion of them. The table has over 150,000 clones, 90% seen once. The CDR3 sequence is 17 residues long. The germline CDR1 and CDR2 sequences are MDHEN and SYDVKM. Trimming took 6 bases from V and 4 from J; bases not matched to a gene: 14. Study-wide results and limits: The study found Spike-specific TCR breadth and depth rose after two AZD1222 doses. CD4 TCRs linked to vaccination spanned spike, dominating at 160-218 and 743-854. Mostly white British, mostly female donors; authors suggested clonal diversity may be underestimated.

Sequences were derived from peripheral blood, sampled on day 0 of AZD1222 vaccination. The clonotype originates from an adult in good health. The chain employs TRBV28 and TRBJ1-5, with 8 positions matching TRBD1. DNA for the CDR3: TGTGCCAGCAGACCTCGACAGGGGTTATTGTTGAATCAGCCCCAGCATTTT. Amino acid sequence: CASRPRQGLLLNQPQHF.